These 17 T cell receptor beta chains originate from one sample sequenced in a study of blood T cell repertoires in COVID-19. The table came from immunoSEQ multiplex PCR; TCRdb's copy has only in-frame clones and leaves some out. The sample lists 200,000 to 300,000 clones, 70% to 90% seen once, with over 5% in the top ten. The material sequenced was peripheral blood. Source of these receptors: a woman between 55 and 75 years old with COVID-19, enrolled during active disease.

The CDR3 loop is CASRAGTAELYGYTF. CDR3 in DNA: TGTGCCAGCAGAGCCGGGACAGCTGAACTATACGGCTACACCTTC. V gene TRBV2 combines with J gene TRBJ1-2; TRBD1 matches 7 bases. The CDR3 is made up of 15 amino acids. The junction had 15 bases not matched to a gene; V was cut back by 6 bases and J by 8 bases. In germline, CDR1 is SNHLY, CDR2 FYNNEI.

The rearrangement joins TRBV6-5 to TRBJ2-7; D perhaps matches TRBD1 (6 bases). The CDR3 is 12 residues long. Trimming pared 9 bases from V and 5 bases from J, leaving 14 bases between. The germline gives CDR1 MNHEY, CDR2 SVGAGI. The CDR3, as DNA: TGTGCCAGATACCAGGGGTCCCACGAGCAGTACTTC. Amino acids: CARYQGSHEQYF.

This clone occurred once. V is TRBV5-1 and J is TRBJ1-1; 7 positions match TRBD1. This CDR3 is 15 amino acids long. Germline V gene lookup returns CDR1 SGHRS and CDR2 YFSETQ. Trimming at V came to 3 bases and at J to 2 bases, leaving 7 bases not matched to a gene. The CDR3 region has the DNA TGCGCCAGCAGCTGGGTTGGGGACAGTAACACTGAAGCTTTCTTT. The encoded protein is CASSWVGDSNTEAFF.

The rearrangement joins TRBV30 to TRBJ2-5; TRBD2 matches at 13 bases. The CDR3 loop spans 15 amino acids. Germline CDR1 GTSNPN, CDR2 SVGIG (reference sequence). The V segment lost 3 bases and the J segment 4 bases; nucleotides outside the gene matches: 5. The CDR3 loop is CAWRGLAGETETQYF. CDR3 nucleotides: TGTGCCTGGAGAGGACTAGCGGGAGAAACAGAGACCCAGTACTTC.

The chain has TRBV4-3 and TRBJ1-1, with D hard to call. This CDR3 comprises 15 residues. V was trimmed by 1 base and J by 8 bases, leaving 17 bases between them. CDR1 is LGHNA and CDR2 is YSLEER in the germline V gene. The CDR3 spells CASSQGGSAIQEAFF. In nucleotides, the CDR3 is TGCGCCAGCAGCCAAGGAGGATCAGCCATCCAAGAAGCTTTCTTT.

DNA of the CDR3: TGTGCCAGCAGTCCCCGGACAGGGAAGGGGAATGAGCAGTTCTTC. It translates to CASSPRTGKGNEQFF. The V and J genes are TRBV27 and TRBJ2-1; 8 nucleotides align to TRBD1. The CDR3 is 15 amino acids. Per the germline V gene, CDR1 is MNHEY and CDR2 is SMNVEV (reference sequence). After removal of 5 bases from V and 7 bases from J, the junction contained 10 bases not matched to a gene.

This clone showed up just once. The rearrangement joins TRBV6-5 to TRBJ1-6, with 10 bases identical to TRBD1. The CDR3 spans 14 residues. Germline assignment: CDR1 MNHEY and CDR2 SVGAGI. J was trimmed by 9 bases and V by 6 bases; bases with no gene match: 5. CDR3 in DNA: TGTGCCAGCAGGGTGGGACAGGGGACTTCACCCCTCCACTTT. Translation gives CASRVGQGTSPLHF.

This clone is a singleton in its sample. The chain uses TRBV20-1 and TRBJ2-2, with D unclear. Deletions cut 7 bases from V and 2 bases from J, with 5 bases between. CDR1 and CDR2 from the germline V gene are DFQATT and SNEGSKA (reference sequence). The CDR3 sequence is 11 residues long. CDR3 sequence: CSGDNTGELFF. The CDR3 nucleotides are TGCAGTGGAGATAACACCGGGGAGCTGTTTTTT.

The chain joins TRBV6-5 to TRBJ2-5, with a possible D match to TRBD2 (6 bases). The CDR3 is 12 amino acids. Germline V gene sequence: CDR1 MNHEY, CDR2 SVGAGI. V was cut by 6 bases and J by 2 bases, with 7 bases left in between. As DNA, the CDR3 is TGTGCCAGCAGGGGACTTCAAGAGACCCAGTACTTC. Its translation is CASRGLQETQYF.

CDR3: CASKRAGGLAEQFF. The CDR3, as DNA: TGTGCCAGCAAAAGGGCGGGAGGGCTCGCCGAGCAGTTCTTC. The chain uses TRBV28 and TRBJ2-1; 9 nucleotides align to TRBD2. The CDR3 totals 14 residues. In germline, CDR1 is MDHEN, CDR2 SYDVKM. V shed 7 bases, J shed 10 bases, and the junction held 11 bases outside the gene matches.

DNA of the CDR3: TGTGCCAGCAGCTCGGGAGGAAGGGGGACTGAAGCTTTCTTT. Translation: CASSSGGRGTEAFF. This sequence joins TRBV28 and TRBJ1-1, with D perhaps matching TRBD1 (6 bases). CDR1 and CDR2 from the germline V gene are MDHEN and SYDVKM. The V end was cut by 6 bases, the J end by 5 bases, with 16 bases between. The CDR3 runs 14 residues.

The V gene is TRBV10-3, the J gene TRBJ1-1; the D is unclear. The CDR3 length is 12 residues. With 10 bases removed from V and 0 bases from J, the gap between germline ends came to 9 bases. In germline, CDR1 is ENHRY, CDR2 SYGVKD. The chain's CDR3 is CATLQVNTEAFF. Written as DNA, the CDR3 is TGTGCCACTCTCCAGGTGAACACTGAAGCTTTCTTT.

V and J are TRBV2 and TRBJ1-6; 10 positions match TRBD1. V lost 7 bases to trimming and J lost 5 bases; unmatched junction nucleotides: 11. CDR1 and CDR2 from the germline V gene are SNHLY and FYNNEI. There are 17 residues in the CDR3. The CDR3 nucleotides are TGTGCCAGCAACGGACAGGGGGTTACGCCCCATAATTCACCCCTCCACTTT. This sequence encodes CASNGQGVTPHNSPLHF.

This chain joins TRBV18 and TRBJ1-1, with TRBD1 matching 7 bases. The trim removed 1 base at V and 5 bases at J, leaving 7 bases unmatched. This CDR3 spans 15 amino acids. CDR1 KGHSH and CDR2 LQKENI come from the germline V gene. In nucleotides, the CDR3 is TGTGCCAGCTCACCACTGGAAGGGGGCCATACTGAAGCTTTCTTT. Amino acids: CASSPLEGGHTEAFF. Supplemented by reference TRBV18 and TRBJ1-1, the full variable domain reads NAGVMQNPRHLVRRRGQEARLRCSPMKGHSHVYWYRQLPEEGLKFMVYLQKENIIDESGMPKERFSAEFPKEGPSILRIQQVVRGDSAAYFCASSPLEGGHTEAFFGQGTRLTVV.

The chain links TRBV30 to TRBJ2-3, with TRBD1 identical over 10 bases. Germline assignment: CDR1 GTSNPN and CDR2 SVGIG (reference sequence). V lost 1 base, J lost 6 bases, and 10 bases stayed unmatched. The CDR3 runs to 16 residues. CDR3 coding DNA: TGTGCCTGGAGTGACCGGACAGGGGGTCCCTCCGATACGCAGTATTTT. This sequence encodes CAWSDRTGGPSDTQYF. Drawing the rest from reference TRBV30 and TRBJ2-3, the complete variable domain is SQTIHQWPATLVQPVGSPLSLECTVEGTSNPNLYWYRQAAGRGLQLLFYSVGIGQISSEVPQNLSASRPQDRQFILSSKKLLLSDSGFYLCAWSDRTGGPSDTQYFGPGTRLTVL.

CDR3 in DNA: TGTGCCACCAGTGACGCAACCGGGACAGCAACTAATGAAAAACTGTTTTTT. Protein: CATSDATGTATNEKLFF. The chain carries TRBV24-1 and TRBJ1-4; TRBD1 matches at 7 bases. The CDR3 loop spans 17 amino acids. The germline V gene has CDR1 KGHDR and CDR2 SFDVKD. The trim removed 4 bases at V and 0 bases at J, leaving 7 bases unmatched.

V gene TRBV7-8 combines with J gene TRBJ1-1, with D unresolved. This CDR3 region has 15 residues. Germline V CDR1 and CDR2: SGHVS, FQNEAQ. V lost 5 bases and J lost 4, with 17 bases in between. CDR3 nucleotides: TGTGCCAGCAGCGGGTCCGATAGGCGGGTCACTGAAGCTTTCTTT. This translates into CASSGSDRRVTEAFF.